These T cell receptor beta chains were read from a single sample in a study of cytomegalovirus exposure and HLA in healthy donors. The table came from immunoSEQ multiplex PCR; TCRdb's copy has only in-frame clones and leaves some out. Listed are over 65,000 clones; approximately 1.1% falls within the top ten. Input material: PBMCs. The receptors originated from a woman aged 30 to 39 in good health and CMV-seronegative. Each CDR3 is given without its conserved first and last residue. A D gene is named only where the DNA matches it firmly.

V gene,D gene,CDR3 protein
TRBV6-1,TRBD1,ASSEVGGADEQY
TRBV7-9,TRBD2,ASSPLSGRVPGELF
TRBV5-1,NA,ASSSTGMKTEAF
TRBV18,NA,ASSPPWGMNTEAF
TRBV7-2,NA,ASSLGQSHTEAF
TRBV6-1,TRBD2,ASSERLAGLWGDDTQY
TRBV7-9,NA,ASSGDWKNTGELF
TRBV5-1,TRBD1,ASSLFGTGTGSAYEQY
TRBV29-1,TRBD2,SVARTSGASTDTQY
TRBV30,TRBD1,AGTQTGGANSPLH
TRBV4-1,TRBD2,ASRPIGGREETQY
TRBV2,TRBD2,ASNAPGLAGSYEQY
TRBV6-6,NA,ASSPLGGGQPQH
TRBV6-6,TRBD1,ASSTGTGGEQY
TRBV18,NA,ASSRTPAGGVYSEDF
TRBV29-1,NA,SVDWGDKAQY
TRBV5-1,TRBD2,ASSLAGGPDNEQF
TRBV27,TRBD2,ASSEGAPAGGGGETQY
TRBV7-9,NA,ASSQGRDGYT
TRBV30,NA,AWTLTANSGNTIY
TRBV7-5,NA,VRSFPNRTGDKGNQPQH
TRBV6-1,TRBD1,ASSLSRQGESEQY
TRBV19,NA,ASSIRVEGYEQY
TRBV7-9,NA,ASSLTKLAVAYTDTQY
TRBV29-1,NA,SALAEANEQF
TRBV4-2,NA,ASSPRGANVLT
TRBV18,NA,ASSQRQVETQY
TRBV19,NA,ASRSTRFSYNEQF
TRBV18,TRBD1,ASSQGQEYSPLH
TRBV5-1,NA,ASSLALGGGNTEAF
TRBV5-1,TRBD2,ASSTGLAGDSYEQY
TRBV29-1,NA,SVAGSNTEDF
TRBV19,TRBD1,ASMPLWTGGIFEGNQPQH
TRBV19,NA,ASSPQSGWTEAF
TRBV15,NA,ATSRGRAGGYT
TRBV29-1,TRBD1,SAGDRGRTAEAF
TRBV5-1,TRBD2,ASSSRALAGVNEQF
TRBV30,NA,AWSADWGEAF
TRBV7-9,TRBD2,ASSLTGGAGDEQF
TRBV27,NA,ASSFSSDETQY
TRBV6-1,TRBD2,ASSDRAGTIKETQY
TRBV6-5,NA,ASSPDKVPRNEQF
TRBV6-1,NA,AGGDDRVNTGELF
TRBV5-8,NA,ASSSGRFLLGGEDTEAF
TRBV27,NA,ASSFPTGELF
TRBV7-8,NA,ASSLYRTTGKEGNQPQH
TRBV6-1,NA,ASSEAFEGFYGYT
TRBV2,NA,ASSEGGTSPSYNEQF